This T cell receptor (beta chain) was obtained from a study of shared clonotypes between healthy human individuals (dated by TCRdb to about 2020). As for the study more broadly: The cohort included three men and a couple of women between 18 and 49 years of age. For each donor, CD4 naive and CD4 memory were each run on three plates, CD8 naive on two plates, and CD8 memory on one plate. Different laboratories and diverse techniques were used to prepare libraries and sequence TCR repertoires, to increase sequencing depth and limit assay-specific biases. Blood TCR repertoires of a handful of healthy adults were deeply sequenced to estimate repertoire size and the extent of clonotype sharing between individuals. Each donor's leukapheresis produced roughly between roughly 0.85 and 9 billion PBMCs. Beyond this particular receptor, the publication reports: Rarefaction of sorted-subset datasets indicated incomplete sequencing despite the large sequencing depth. The genetic and exposure-history diversity represented was limited by the small number of donors. Pairwise subsampling led to the expectation that sequencing depth would affect the degree of clonotype sharing among donors. Approximately 5% of naive CD4, approximately 3.7% of naive CD8, around 2.3% of memory CD4, and around 0.42% of memory CD8 clonotypes were shared across a handful of donors. Sampling was limited to blood, and TCR repertoires in tissue likely differ from TCR repertoires in blood. Naive subsets generally had larger estimated clonotype richness than memory subsets. Higher generation probabilities were observed for clonotypes shared by all four sorted-subset donors than for non-shared clonotypes.

Trimming leaves V shorter by 6 bases and J shorter by 0 bases, with the junction holding 2 bases beyond the gene matches. The CDR1 and CDR2 encoded by the germline V gene are SQVTM and ANQGSEA. The CDR3 measures 12 amino acids from cysteine to phenylalanine. Only CDR3 DNA remains: 36 bases, in frame from the first base. The donors were healthy, HIV-negative adults with no recently reported acute infections or vaccinations. Every donor was a Caucasian adult living in Nashville, Tennessee, USA. CD4+ T cells were enriched by magnetic negative selection, after which naive cells were positively selected on CD45RA and the negative fraction was taken as the memory subset. Blood was collected by leukapheresis, and PBMCs were isolated by Ficoll-Histopaque density gradient centrifugation and then cryopreserved in liquid nitrogen vapor phase. Purity and quantity of every magnetically sorted T cell population were checked by analytical flow cytometry. Genomic DNA was isolated from each sorted fraction and quantified by UV absorbance on a Nanodrop 2000c.

Using the deep immunoSEQ assay, TCR CDR3 regions were amplified from genomic DNA by multiplex PCR. Extracted genomic DNA from each cell subset was spread evenly across all wells of several immunoSEQ 96-well plates, with each plate serving as a replicate. For sorted subsets, roughly 200 ng of genomic DNA, equivalent to around 30,000 T cell genomes, went into each replicate PCR. The purified libraries were quantified using a Qubit 3.0 fluorometer, sized with a Bioanalyzer 2100, and then quantified again using the KAPA Library Quantification kit. Every immunoSEQ 96-well plate was sequenced on a dedicated single-read 150-cycle Illumina NextSeq 550 flow cell. As for the authors' bioinformatics: The immunoSEQ output contained only junctional sequences without quality scores, so filtering could not match that applied to full-length reads. To assign V/J genes and CDR3, sequences were annotated against IMGT germline references using PyIR, a Python wrapper for IgBLAST v1.9. Any read was removed if the V/J assignment was weak (E-value above 1e-6), the CDR3 was missing, or the read contained stop codons, out-of-frame junctions, or ambiguous translated residues. A V3J clonotype was defined by an identical inferred V gene, J gene, and CDR3 amino acid sequence. Percentage overlap between repertoires was calculated by dividing the number of shared unique clonotypes by the size of the smaller repertoire. Repertoire richness was assessed with RTK rarefaction, the Chao1 estimator, and Recon v2.1 estimates of unobserved clonotypes. OLGA was used to compute generation probabilities for all TCRbeta clonotypes that the gDNA method yielded from a handful of donors. TCRdb took this table from immuneACCESS and kept in-frame rearrangements with V and J called. Such tables lack part of the clones; where checked against another copy, unresolved V genes explain under half of the gap, and the rest is unexplained. Clone size and the V and J calls come from that table; the DNA yielded D and trimming. The sample has more than 900,000 clones on record, more than 75% of them singletons. Around 0.6% of the sample rests with the top ten.

This clone was seen more than once but under ten times. No cognate antigen has been identified for it. No much larger clone is present one base from it, and per-base qualities are unavailable. Additional DNA sequences in this sample encode the identical CDR3. Sequencing used memory CD4+ T cells from PBMCs. Taken with the paper, the label for cell subset or site translates to: CD45RA-negative fraction. This TCR came from a man between 18 and 29 years old in good health. Some clones in this sample may be carry-over from other donors' samples. The chain is encoded by TRBV29-1 joined to TRBJ2-7; 7 of the junction bases match TRBD1. CDR3 protein: CSVGDSSYEQYF. The nucleotide sequence is TGCAGCGTCGGGGACAGCTCCTACGAGCAGTACTTC.